This is a list of T cell receptor beta chains from one sample in a study of shared clonotypes between healthy human individuals. Clones were sequenced by immunoSEQ multiplex PCR, and TCRdb holds only the in-frame ones, with some missing. The table includes approximately 530,000 clones, almost 97% detected once. Sequencing input: naive CD4+ T cells sorted from blood. These receptors were obtained from a woman aged 30 to 39 in good health. CDR3s include the opening cysteine and the closing phenylalanine or tryptophan. Fields, in order: V gene, clone size, D gene, J gene, CDR3 DNA, CDR3 protein. D genes are given only for firm matches. The listing skips clone size in some rows; elsewhere it reads once, few, many or a size class.

v_call: TRBV10-2
clone_size: -
d_call: TRBD1
j_call: TRBJ1-1
cdr3_nt: TGCGCCAGCAGGCAACAGGGGTCCGCTGAAGCTTTCTTT
cdr3_aa: CASRQQGSAEAFF

v_call: TRBV27
clone_size: -
d_call: TRBD1
j_call: TRBJ1-6
cdr3_nt: TGTGCCAGCAGACCGCAGGGACAGGGGAATTCACCCCTCCACTTT
cdr3_aa: CASRPQGQGNSPLHF

v_call: TRBV18
clone_size: once
d_call: -
j_call: TRBJ2-7
cdr3_nt: TGTGCCAGCTCACCACCGACCTCTGTAGATAACGAGCAGTACTTC
cdr3_aa: CASSPPTSVDNEQYF

v_call: TRBV9
clone_size: once
d_call: TRBD2
j_call: TRBJ2-1
cdr3_nt: TGTGCCAGCAGCGTAGGGCATGGGCGGGGGTACAATGAGCAGTTCTTC
cdr3_aa: CASSVGHGRGYNEQFF

v_call: TRBV2
clone_size: once
d_call: -
j_call: TRBJ2-7
cdr3_nt: TGTGCCAGCAGTCCCTCAGTTGGAGGTGCGTACGAGCAGTACTTC
cdr3_aa: CASSPSVGGAYEQYF

v_call: TRBV5-1
clone_size: -
d_call: -
j_call: TRBJ2-1
cdr3_nt: TGCGCCAGCAGCGTGAGGGACATCTACAATGAGCAGTTCTTC
cdr3_aa: CASSVRDIYNEQFF

v_call: TRBV4-1
clone_size: -
d_call: TRBD2
j_call: TRBJ2-1
cdr3_nt: TGCGCCAGCAGCCAAATTTTCTTAGGACTAGCCCCGAACAATGAGCAGTTCTTC
cdr3_aa: CASSQIFLGLAPNNEQFF

v_call: TRBV11-2
clone_size: -
d_call: TRBD1
j_call: TRBJ2-7
cdr3_nt: TGTGCCAGCAGCTCCGCGGGACAGGGGACCTACGAGCAGTACTTC
cdr3_aa: CASSSAGQGTYEQYF

v_call: TRBV18
clone_size: -
d_call: TRBD1
j_call: TRBJ1-1
cdr3_nt: TGTGCCAGCTCACCATGGGGGACAGGGGCTGGTGCGGACACTGAAGCTTTCTTT
cdr3_aa: CASSPWGTGAGADTEAFF

v_call: TRBV7-8
clone_size: -
d_call: -
j_call: TRBJ2-5
cdr3_nt: TGTGCCAGCAGCTTAGGACGGTTGGTCAGATTAAAGTTCGGGGAGACCCAGTACTTC
cdr3_aa: CASSLGRLVRLKFGETQYF

v_call: TRBV28
clone_size: -
d_call: TRBD1
j_call: TRBJ1-2
cdr3_nt: TGTGCCAGCAGTTTACCTCTTCGACAGGGGGCAAACTATGGCTACACCTTC
cdr3_aa: CASSLPLRQGANYGYTF

v_call: TRBV27
clone_size: -
d_call: TRBD1
j_call: TRBJ1-6
cdr3_nt: TGTGCCAGCAATCCGGGACAGGGCCCTCATTCACCCCTCCACTTT
cdr3_aa: CASNPGQGPHSPLHF

v_call: TRBV5-1
clone_size: -
d_call: TRBD2
j_call: TRBJ2-1
cdr3_nt: TGCGCCAGCACCGGTAGCGGGAGCTCCTACAATGAGCAGTTCTTC
cdr3_aa: CASTGSGSSYNEQFF

v_call: TRBV18
clone_size: -
d_call: -
j_call: TRBJ2-6
cdr3_nt: TGTGCCAGCTCTCCCGCCGCAGGCCGTGGGGCCAACGTCCTGACTTTC
cdr3_aa: CASSPAAGRGANVLTF

v_call: TRBV7-9
clone_size: -
d_call: TRBD2
j_call: TRBJ2-3
cdr3_nt: TGTGCCAGCAGCCTAGCGGGAGGGTCAGATACGCAGTATTTT
cdr3_aa: CASSLAGGSDTQYF

v_call: TRBV4-2
clone_size: -
d_call: -
j_call: TRBJ2-7
cdr3_nt: TGTGCCAGCAGCTGGGGACTCGGTCCCTACGAGCAGTACTTC
cdr3_aa: CASSWGLGPYEQYF

v_call: TRBV27
clone_size: -
d_call: -
j_call: TRBJ1-4
cdr3_nt: TGTGCCAGCACCAACCTACCCCACGGAACAACTAATGAAAAACTGTTTTTT
cdr3_aa: CASTNLPHGTTNEKLFF

v_call: TRBV7-8
clone_size: -
d_call: -
j_call: TRBJ2-1
cdr3_nt: TGTGCCAGCAGCCCTGTGGTCCAGGTGGGATACAATGAGCAGTTCTTC
cdr3_aa: CASSPVVQVGYNEQFF

v_call: TRBV5-1
clone_size: once
d_call: TRBD2
j_call: TRBJ2-5
cdr3_nt: TGCGCCAGCAGCTTGGAGCGGGAGATAGAGACCCAGTACTTC
cdr3_aa: CASSLEREIETQYF

v_call: TRBV7-3
clone_size: -
d_call: -
j_call: TRBJ2-2
cdr3_nt: TGTGCCAGCAGCTTAGGGTCCGACACCGGGGAGCTGTTTTTT
cdr3_aa: CASSLGSDTGELFF

v_call: TRBV15
clone_size: -
d_call: TRBD2
j_call: TRBJ2-6
cdr3_nt: TGTGCCACCAGCAGAGGTATAGCGGGAGGGCTTGGGGCCAACGTCCTGACTTTC
cdr3_aa: CATSRGIAGGLGANVLTF

v_call: TRBV28
clone_size: -
d_call: -
j_call: TRBJ1-5
cdr3_nt: TGTGCCAGCAGTTTGCTAAACTTGGGGGGAAGCCAGCCCCAGCATTTT
cdr3_aa: CASSLLNLGGSQPQHF

v_call: TRBV4-1
clone_size: -
d_call: -
j_call: TRBJ2-7
cdr3_nt: TGCGCCAGCAGCCAAGGTAACGGGAGAGGGTCCTACGAGCAGTACTTC
cdr3_aa: CASSQGNGRGSYEQYF

v_call: TRBV6-6
clone_size: -
d_call: TRBD2
j_call: TRBJ2-3
cdr3_nt: TGTGCCAGCAGTTTTAGCGGGACTAACACAGATACGCAGTATTTT
cdr3_aa: CASSFSGTNTDTQYF

v_call: TRBV18
clone_size: -
d_call: -
j_call: TRBJ1-2
cdr3_nt: TGTGCCAGCTCTACCGGCGGGGGCGACTATGGCTACACCTTC
cdr3_aa: CASSTGGGDYGYTF

v_call: TRBV13
clone_size: -
d_call: -
j_call: TRBJ1-3
cdr3_nt: TGTGCCAGCAGCTTAGAGGGGGGCCCCTTCTCTGGAAACACCATATATTTT
cdr3_aa: CASSLEGGPFSGNTIYF

v_call: TRBV4-1
clone_size: -
d_call: TRBD2
j_call: TRBJ2-5
cdr3_nt: TGCGCCAGCAGCCAAAGGGCGGGGGGTATACTAGCGGGAGATGGGAAGACCCAGTACTTC
cdr3_aa: CASSQRAGGILAGDGKTQYF

v_call: TRBV5-1
clone_size: -
d_call: -
j_call: TRBJ2-7
cdr3_nt: TGCGCCAGCAGCTTGCAAAAGAGCTCCTACGAGCAGTACTTC
cdr3_aa: CASSLQKSSYEQYF

v_call: TRBV19
clone_size: -
d_call: -
j_call: TRBJ2-7
cdr3_nt: TGTGCCAGTAGTCCCCCTGGCGGAACCTACGAGCAGTACTTC
cdr3_aa: CASSPPGGTYEQYF

v_call: TRBV4-2
clone_size: -
d_call: TRBD2
j_call: TRBJ2-3
cdr3_nt: TGTGCCAGCAGCCAAGAGTTAGCGGGAGATGCAGATACGCAGTATTTT
cdr3_aa: CASSQELAGDADTQYF

v_call: TRBV28
clone_size: -
d_call: -
j_call: TRBJ1-3
cdr3_nt: TGTGCCAGCAGTTCTCCAACAGGAAACACCATATATTTT
cdr3_aa: CASSSPTGNTIYF

v_call: TRBV5-4
clone_size: once
d_call: TRBD1
j_call: TRBJ2-7
cdr3_nt: TGTGCCAGCAGCGAAGGACAGGGCAAGAACGAGCAGTACTTC
cdr3_aa: CASSEGQGKNEQYF

v_call: TRBV2
clone_size: -
d_call: TRBD2
j_call: TRBJ2-7
cdr3_nt: TGTGCCAGCAGAACTTCTAGCGGGAGGTCCCACGAGCAGTACTTC
cdr3_aa: CASRTSSGRSHEQYF

v_call: TRBV20-1
clone_size: -
d_call: TRBD1
j_call: TRBJ1-1
cdr3_nt: TGCAGTGACAGGGGGAACACTGAAGCTTTCTTT
cdr3_aa: CSDRGNTEAFF

v_call: TRBV10-3
clone_size: -
d_call: -
j_call: TRBJ2-7
cdr3_nt: TGTGCCATTTTAGGCGACCAAGGTTACGAGCAGTACTTC
cdr3_aa: CAILGDQGYEQYF

v_call: TRBV9
clone_size: -
d_call: -
j_call: TRBJ2-3
cdr3_nt: TGTGCCAGCAGCGGTAATACGCAGTATTTT
cdr3_aa: CASSGNTQYF

v_call: TRBV7-9
clone_size: -
d_call: -
j_call: TRBJ1-5
cdr3_nt: TGTGCCAGCAGCCGGGACTTCGGCAATCAGCCCCAGCATTTT
cdr3_aa: CASSRDFGNQPQHF

v_call: TRBV10-3
clone_size: -
d_call: -
j_call: TRBJ2-2
cdr3_nt: TGTGCCATCAGTGAGTCTTGGGAGCTGTTTTTT
cdr3_aa: CAISESWELFF

v_call: TRBV20-1
clone_size: -
d_call: -
j_call: TRBJ2-7
cdr3_nt: TGCAGTGCTAGCTACGGGGTCGAGCAGTACTTC
cdr3_aa: CSASYGVEQYF

v_call: TRBV6-4
clone_size: -
d_call: -
j_call: TRBJ2-3
cdr3_nt: TGTGCCAGCAGTGAAGGCGGGAGCACAGATACGCAGTATTTT
cdr3_aa: CASSEGGSTDTQYF

v_call: TRBV2
clone_size: -
d_call: TRBD1
j_call: TRBJ2-5
cdr3_nt: TGTGCCAGCAGCCGGGACAGGGGGTCAGGGGCCCAGTACTTC
cdr3_aa: CASSRDRGSGAQYF

v_call: TRBV6-4
clone_size: -
d_call: -
j_call: TRBJ1-2
cdr3_nt: TGTGCCAGCAGTGAACGGGGTTTCGGCTACACCTTC
cdr3_aa: CASSERGFGYTF

v_call: TRBV28
clone_size: -
d_call: -
j_call: TRBJ2-1
cdr3_nt: TGTGCCAGCAGCCTAGACAGCTCCTACAATGAGCAGTTCTTC
cdr3_aa: CASSLDSSYNEQFF

v_call: TRBV19
clone_size: -
d_call: -
j_call: TRBJ2-3
cdr3_nt: TGTGCCAGTAGTATGGAAGGCACTAGCACAGATACGCAGTATTTT
cdr3_aa: CASSMEGTSTDTQYF

v_call: TRBV15
clone_size: -
d_call: -
j_call: TRBJ2-3
cdr3_nt: TGTGCCACCAGCAGAGGGAGGGGAACATCTAGCACAGATACGCAGTATTTT
cdr3_aa: CATSRGRGTSSTDTQYF

v_call: TRBV20-1
clone_size: -
d_call: -
j_call: TRBJ2-1
cdr3_nt: TGCAGTGACACGGACAGTCGGGGGCAGTTCTTC
cdr3_aa: CSDTDSRGQFF

v_call: TRBV4-2
clone_size: -
d_call: TRBD1
j_call: TRBJ1-2
cdr3_nt: TGTGCCAGCAGCCAAGTTTTGGGACAGGGTATAGATGGCTACACCTTC
cdr3_aa: CASSQVLGQGIDGYTF

v_call: TRBV6-1
clone_size: -
d_call: TRBD1
j_call: TRBJ1-1
cdr3_nt: TGTGCCAGCAGTGGACAGGGGACGAACACTGAAGCTTTCTTT
cdr3_aa: CASSGQGTNTEAFF

v_call: TRBV6-6
clone_size: -
d_call: -
j_call: TRBJ2-5
cdr3_nt: TGTGCCAGCAGTTACTCAGGGCGGAAAGAGACCCAGTACTTC
cdr3_aa: CASSYSGRKETQYF

v_call: TRBV11-2
clone_size: -
d_call: -
j_call: TRBJ1-2
cdr3_nt: TGTGCCAGCAGCTTAGAGGTGATTCTCTATGGCTACACCTTC
cdr3_aa: CASSLEVILYGYTF

v_call: TRBV28
clone_size: -
d_call: -
j_call: TRBJ2-1
cdr3_nt: TGTGCCAGCAGTTTTTTCAATGAGCAGTTCTTC
cdr3_aa: CASSFFNEQFF

v_call: TRBV28
clone_size: -
d_call: -
j_call: TRBJ1-1
cdr3_nt: TGTGCCAGCAGTTTGAACCTAGGAATGAACACTGAAGCTTTCTTT
cdr3_aa: CASSLNLGMNTEAFF

v_call: TRBV18
clone_size: -
d_call: TRBD1
j_call: TRBJ2-7
cdr3_nt: TGTGCCAGCTCACCTCAGGGGGCGAGGGAGCAGTACTTC
cdr3_aa: CASSPQGAREQYF

v_call: TRBV5-4
clone_size: -
d_call: -
j_call: TRBJ1-1
cdr3_nt: TGTGCCAGCAGCTTGGCGGTGGGCGTGAACACTGAAGCTTTCTTT
cdr3_aa: CASSLAVGVNTEAFF

v_call: TRBV6-5
clone_size: -
d_call: TRBD1
j_call: TRBJ2-5
cdr3_nt: TGTGCCAGCAGTTGGACAGGGAGAGAGACCCAGTACTTC
cdr3_aa: CASSWTGRETQYF

v_call: TRBV5-1
clone_size: once
d_call: -
j_call: TRBJ1-1
cdr3_nt: TGCGCCAGCAGCTTTAACAGGGTAGCCACTGAAGCTTTCTTT
cdr3_aa: CASSFNRVATEAFF

v_call: TRBV2
clone_size: -
d_call: TRBD2
j_call: TRBJ2-1
cdr3_nt: TGTGCCAGCAGTGAGGGACTACATAATGAGCAGTTCTTC
cdr3_aa: CASSEGLHNEQFF

v_call: TRBV5-4
clone_size: -
d_call: -
j_call: TRBJ2-2
cdr3_nt: TGTGCCAGCAGCCCTTCGGTGGCGGCCGGGGAGCTGTTTTTT
cdr3_aa: CASSPSVAAGELFF

v_call: TRBV7-9
clone_size: -
d_call: TRBD1
j_call: TRBJ1-2
cdr3_nt: TGTGCCAGCAGCTTACAGGGGGCGGCCTATGGCTACACCTTC
cdr3_aa: CASSLQGAAYGYTF